The TCR beta chain described here comes from a study of blood T cell repertoires in COVID-19. The CDR3 runs 14 residues. Per the germline V gene, CDR1 is MGHRA and CDR2 is YSYEKL. After removal of 0 bases from V and 6 bases from J, the junction contained 3 bases not matched to a gene. Some clones are missing from TCRdb's copy, which holds only in-frame ones; the method was immunoSEQ multiplex PCR. The table lists about 200,000 clones, under 90% of them singletons, with roughly 6.4% in the top ten. The sequencing sample was made of peripheral blood. The rearrangement joins TRBV4-1 to TRBJ2-7; 9 bases align to TRBD2. This sequence originates from a man aged 60 to 69 with acute or convalescent COVID-19. The CDR3 nucleotides read TGCGCCAGCAGCCAAGAGCGGGGGGGATCCGAGCAGTACTTC. Its translation: CASSQERGGSEQYF.